This T cell receptor beta chain was captured in a study of low-dose radiotherapy and immunotherapy resistance in tumors (dated by TCRdb to 2022 to 2024). A note on the overall study: In Cohort 1, each fraction delivered 0.5 Gy every 2 weeks, and the prescribed total PTV dose was 6.5 Gy. Nivolumab and ipilimumab were both given intravenously, with nivolumab at a 240 mg flat dose every two weeks and ipilimumab at 1 mg/kg every six weeks. Intravenous cyclophosphamide at 200 mg/m2 was administered every two weeks, one day ahead of each radiation and immunotherapy administration. In Cohort 2, 1 Gy per fraction was delivered every two weeks, for a total of 13 Gy over 26 weeks. Eight patients were included in the translational analysis: three from the first dose cohort and the first five from the second dose cohort. Aspirin 300 mg was taken orally once daily by patients for four cycles, starting on cycle 1 day 1. Randomization of trial participants into treatment groups was not performed.

The meaning of the sample's time point label: before trial treatment. The donors came from RACIN, which was a single-arm phase I dose-escalation trial that paired nivolumab and ipilimumab with aspirin, low-dose cyclophosphamide and low-dose radiotherapy. Eligible patients had advanced, TIL-negative solid tumors. This clonotype was recorded at least ten times. It lacks a known antigen. No qualities accompany the bases; no much larger clone lies one base away. First-strand cDNA was synthesized with Superscript III and a set of TRAV- and TRBV-specific primers, covering both TCRalpha and TCRbeta chains. TCRs were amplified for around 20 PCR cycles with Phusion, using a constant-region primer paired with the adapter attached to the V primers. Amplification of the isolated mRNA was done with the MessageAmp II aRNA Amplification Kit, which involved a roughly 16-hour in vitro transcription at 37 degrees C. mRNA for TCR sequencing was isolated with the Dynabeads mRNA DIRECT Purification Kit. Indexed Illumina adapters were added in a second Phusion PCR of 25 cycles, after which AMPure XP beads were used to purify the products. An Illumina MiniSeq instrument was used to deep-sequence the TCRalpha and TCRbeta libraries. The study's processing was this. Using custom Perl scripts, TCR sequences that encoded the same protein were pooled, out-of-frame sequences were dropped, and the abundance of each clonotype was calculated. Any TCR sequence supported by only a single read was excluded from analysis. Among the metrics used to describe the repertoires were Shannon entropy, Gini index, clonality, richness, and the frequency of TCRs shared between repertoires. TCRdb applied fastp at Q25 and MiXCR to the public reads, then kept only in-frame beta chains. Entries are consolidated by CDR3 protein sequence, retaining the most common genes and DNA. These V and J calls are TCRdb output, not the study's own analysis. This sample lists about 89,000 distinct CDR3 sequences; 9.4% were detected once. The leading ten clones occupy about 1% of the sample.

Material: PBMCs, obtained before treatment. This receptor was obtained from a male donor with prostate cancer.

The nucleotide sequence reads TGTGCCAGCAGCATGGACAGGGGGTACGGCACTGAAGCTTTCTTT. It translates to CASSMDRGYGTEAFF. This chain is built from TRBV28 and TRBJ1-1, with 10 middle bases fitting TRBD1. The cysteine opens and the phenylalanine closes a CDR3 of 15 amino acids. The kept DNA is CDR3 alone, 45 bases in frame from the first base. Per the germline V gene, MDHEN is the CDR1 and SYDVKM is the CDR2. At the junction V is shortened by 6 bases and J by 4 bases; bases outside the gene matches: 8. Full variable domain (CDR3 extended with the reference TRBV28 and TRBJ1-1 proteins): DVKVTQSSRYLVKRTGEKVFLECVQDMDHENMFWYRQDPGLGLRLIYFSYDVKMKEKGDIPEGYSVSREKKERFSLILESASTNQTSMYLCASSMDRGYGTEAFFGQGTRLTVV.